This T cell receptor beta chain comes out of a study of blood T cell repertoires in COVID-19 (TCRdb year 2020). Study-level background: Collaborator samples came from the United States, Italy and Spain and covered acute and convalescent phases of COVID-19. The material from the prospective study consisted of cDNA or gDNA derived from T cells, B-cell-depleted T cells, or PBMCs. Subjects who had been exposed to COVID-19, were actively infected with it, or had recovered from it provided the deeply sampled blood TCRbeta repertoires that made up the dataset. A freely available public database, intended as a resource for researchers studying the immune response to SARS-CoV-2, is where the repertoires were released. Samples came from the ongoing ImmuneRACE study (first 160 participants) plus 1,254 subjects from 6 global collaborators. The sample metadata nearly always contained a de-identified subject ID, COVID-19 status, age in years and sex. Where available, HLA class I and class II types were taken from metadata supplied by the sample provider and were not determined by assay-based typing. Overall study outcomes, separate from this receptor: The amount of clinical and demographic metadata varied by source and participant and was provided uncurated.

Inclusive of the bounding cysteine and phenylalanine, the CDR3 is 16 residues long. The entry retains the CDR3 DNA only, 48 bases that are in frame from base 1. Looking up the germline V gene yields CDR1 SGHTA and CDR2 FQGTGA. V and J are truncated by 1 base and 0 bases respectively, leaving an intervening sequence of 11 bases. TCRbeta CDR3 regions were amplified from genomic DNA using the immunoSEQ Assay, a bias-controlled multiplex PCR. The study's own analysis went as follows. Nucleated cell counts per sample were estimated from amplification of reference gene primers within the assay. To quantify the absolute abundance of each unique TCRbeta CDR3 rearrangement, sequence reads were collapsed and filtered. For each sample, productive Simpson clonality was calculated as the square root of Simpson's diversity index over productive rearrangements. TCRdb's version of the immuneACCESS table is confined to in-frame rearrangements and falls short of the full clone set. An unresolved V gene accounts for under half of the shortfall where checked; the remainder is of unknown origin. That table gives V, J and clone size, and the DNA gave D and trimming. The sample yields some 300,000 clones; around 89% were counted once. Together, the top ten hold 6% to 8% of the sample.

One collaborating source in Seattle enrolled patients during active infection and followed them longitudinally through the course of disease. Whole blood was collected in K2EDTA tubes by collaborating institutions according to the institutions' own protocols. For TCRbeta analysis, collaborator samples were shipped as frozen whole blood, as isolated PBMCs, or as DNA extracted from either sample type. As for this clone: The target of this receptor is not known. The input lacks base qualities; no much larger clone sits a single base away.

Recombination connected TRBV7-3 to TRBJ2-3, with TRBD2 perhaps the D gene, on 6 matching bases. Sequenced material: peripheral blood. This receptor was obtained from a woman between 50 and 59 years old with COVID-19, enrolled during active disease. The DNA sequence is TGTGCCAGCAGCTTAATTCCCAGCGGGAGCACAGATACGCAGTATTTT. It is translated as CASSLIPSGSTDTQYF.